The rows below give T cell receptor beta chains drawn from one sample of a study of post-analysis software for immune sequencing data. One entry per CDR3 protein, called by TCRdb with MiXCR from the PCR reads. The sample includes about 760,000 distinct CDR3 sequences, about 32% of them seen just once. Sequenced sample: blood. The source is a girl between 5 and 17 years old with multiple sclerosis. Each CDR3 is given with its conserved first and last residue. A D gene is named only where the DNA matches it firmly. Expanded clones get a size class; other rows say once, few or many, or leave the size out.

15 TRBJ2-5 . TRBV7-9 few CASSSRGPRQETQYF TGTGCCAGCAGCTCCCGCGGCCCGCGCCAAGAGACCCAGTACTTC
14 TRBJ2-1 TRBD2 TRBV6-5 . CASRGTSGKVEQFF TGTGCCAGCAGAGGGACTAGCGGGAAGGTTGAGCAGTTCTTC
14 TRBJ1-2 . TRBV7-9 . CASSSPGRNYGYTF TGTGCCAGCAGCTCTCCCGGACGGAACTATGGCTACACCTTC
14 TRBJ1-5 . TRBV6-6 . CASSPRDGNQPQHF TGTGCCAGCAGCCCTAGGGACGGGAATCAGCCCCAGCATTTT
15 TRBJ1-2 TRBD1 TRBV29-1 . CSVGLRGDSTYGYTF TGCAGCGTTGGGCTGAGAGGGGACAGTACCTATGGCTACACCTTC
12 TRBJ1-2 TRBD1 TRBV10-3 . CAISTGVGGYTF TGTGCCATCAGTACAGGGGTTGGTGGCTACACCTTC
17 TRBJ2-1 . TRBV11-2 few CASSLREGAHSLGRQFF TGTGCCAGCAGCTTACGGGAGGGGGCCCATAGTTTGGGGAGGCAGTTCTTC
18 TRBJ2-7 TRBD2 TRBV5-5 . CASSLAGLAGPSSYEQYF TGTGCCAGCAGCTTGGCGGGACTAGCGGGCCCTAGCTCCTACGAGCAGTACTTC
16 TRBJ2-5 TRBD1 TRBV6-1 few CASSDWPGQGQETQYF TGTGCCAGCAGTGATTGGCCGGGACAGGGCCAAGAGACCCAGTACTTC
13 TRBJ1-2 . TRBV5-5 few CASSPPVGYGYTF TGTGCCAGCAGCCCCCCCGTCGGTTATGGCTACACCTTC
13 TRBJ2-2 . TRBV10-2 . CASRAGRTGELFF TGCGCCAGCAGGGCAGGGCGCACCGGGGAGCTGTTTTTT
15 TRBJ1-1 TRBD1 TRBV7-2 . CASSQGVQGFTEAFF TGTGCCAGCTCCCAGGGGGTTCAGGGTTTCACTGAAGCTTTCTTT
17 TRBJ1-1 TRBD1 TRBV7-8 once CASSLTNRGISWSEAFF TGTGCCAGCAGCTTAACAAACAGGGGGATCAGTTGGTCTGAAGCTTTCTTT
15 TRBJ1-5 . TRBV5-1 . CASSLAGISNQPQHF TGCGCCAGCAGCTTGGCAGGGATCTCCAATCAGCCCCAGCATTTT
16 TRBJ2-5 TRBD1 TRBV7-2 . CASSPRQGAREETQYF TGTGCCAGCAGCCCGAGACAGGGGGCGCGAGAAGAGACCCAGTACTTC
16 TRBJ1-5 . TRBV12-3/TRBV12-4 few CASSASRGFSNQPQHF TGTGCCAGCAGTGCCTCAAGGGGGTTTAGCAATCAGCCCCAGCATTTT
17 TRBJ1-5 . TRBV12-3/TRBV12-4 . CASSFRVGADSNQPQHF TGTGCCAGCAGTTTTAGGGTGGGGGCGGATAGCAATCAGCCCCAGCATTTT
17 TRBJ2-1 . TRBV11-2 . CASSLRSLGERYNEQFF TGTGCCAGCAGCTTGAGGTCCCTCGGGGAGCGCTACAATGAGCAGTTCTTC
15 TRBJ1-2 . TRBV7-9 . CASSQTGGLGVGYTF TGTGCCAGCAGCCAAACCGGGGGCTTGGGGGTTGGCTACACCTTC
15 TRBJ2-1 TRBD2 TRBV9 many CASSVVSGAYNEQFF TGTGCCAGCAGCGTAGTTAGCGGGGCCTACAATGAGCAGTTCTTC
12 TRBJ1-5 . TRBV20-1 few CSAQRGNQPQHF TGCAGTGCCCAAAGGGGGAATCAGCCCCAGCATTTT
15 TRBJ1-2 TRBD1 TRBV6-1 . CASGDRRQPLDGYTF TGTGCCAGTGGGGACAGGCGCCAACCTCTTGATGGCTACACCTTC
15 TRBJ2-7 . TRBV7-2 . CAGSPRGTGYYEQYF TGTGCCGGCAGCCCTAGGGGGACGGGATACTACGAGCAGTACTTC
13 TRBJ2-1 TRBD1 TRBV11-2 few CASSLTGFNEQFF TGTGCCAGCAGCCTGACAGGGTTCAATGAGCAGTTCTTC
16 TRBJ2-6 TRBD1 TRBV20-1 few CRARGRGKSGANVLTF TGCAGAGCAAGGGGCAGGGGGAAATCTGGGGCCAACGTCCTGACTTTC
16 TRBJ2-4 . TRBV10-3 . CAISESRSTAKNIQYF TGTGCCATCAGTGAGTCCAGGAGCACGGCCAAAAACATTCAGTACTTC
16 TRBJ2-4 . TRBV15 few CATSRVGDQGWHIQYF TGTGCCACCAGCAGAGTGGGAGATCAGGGATGGCACATTCAGTACTTC
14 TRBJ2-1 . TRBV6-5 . CASRVASSYNEQFF TGTGCCAGCAGAGTGGCTAGCTCCTACAATGAGCAGTTCTTC